The source of this TCR beta chain is a study of blood T cell repertoires in COVID-19. Study in general: Sample material is recorded as cDNA or gDNA derived from T cells, B-cell-depleted T cells, or PBMCs.

Trimming stripped 5 bases from V and 7 bases from J, with 20 bases between. CDR1 is GTSNPN and CDR2 is SVGIG in the germline V gene (reference sequence). CDR3 length: 14 amino acids. This table comes from immunoSEQ multiplex PCR, and its TCRdb copy is limited to in-frame clones, with some not included. This sample yields 120,000 to 150,000 clones, of which about 80% are seen a single time; around 4.8% belongs to the top ten. The sequencing sample was made of peripheral blood. The chain couples TRBV30 to TRBJ1-1; D uncertain. The TCR was taken from a human donor in a cohort sampled during active COVID-19. The CDR3, as DNA: TGTGCCTGGGGCCTGACAACGGCATACAGTGAAGCTTTCTTT. Its protein is CAWGLTTAYSEAFF.